These 3 T cell receptor beta chains were sequenced from one sample in a study of a mutant IDH1 vaccine in newly diagnosed glioma. The time point was: week 47, end of study. Topical imiquimod accompanied each vaccine dose, which consisted of 300 ug of mutant IDH1 20-mer peptide. This table comes from immunoSEQ multiplex PCR, and its TCRdb copy is limited to in-frame clones, with some not included. The repertoire has tens of thousands of clones, 75% to 90% of them found once; the top ten carry more than 4.5%. The antigens for these receptors are not known. The material sequenced was PBMCs, taken from a glioma patient whose treatment included an IDH1 peptide vaccine. All receptors come from a middle-aged man with glioma.

The V call is TRBV15, the J call TRBJ1-2, with D hard to call. The CDR3 loop spans 14 amino acids. Trimming cost V 0 bases and J 5 bases, with 10 bases left between them. The germline V gene has CDR1 LNHNV and CDR2 YYDKDF (reference sequence). As DNA, the CDR3 is TGTGCCACCAGCAGAGATGCTAAGGGATATGGCTACACCTTC. It encodes CATSRDAKGYGYTF.

The V call is TRBV30, the J call TRBJ2-4, with D perhaps matching TRBD2 (5 bases). CDR3 length: 12 amino acids. Germline-derived CDR1 and CDR2 are GTSNPN and SVGIG (reference sequence). V was cut by 3 bases and J by 10 bases, with 13 bases left in between. CDR3 sequence reads: CAWSPVPGIQYF. The CDR3 DNA is TGTGCCTGGAGCCCCGTCCCGGGGATTCAGTACTTC.

CDR3 sequence (DNA): TGTGCCAGCAGCCATGGACAGCATAGCAATCAGCCCCAGCATTTT. It specifies CASSHGQHSNQPQHF. The chain links TRBV7-2 to TRBJ1-5, with a weak D call TRBD1 (6 bases). Germline-derived CDR1 and CDR2 are SGHTA and FQGNSA. V gave up 5 bases and J gave up 0 bases, with 11 bases separating them. The CDR3 has 15 residues.